The next 7 T cell receptor beta chains were all read from a single sample in a study of OX40 agonist ivuxolimab in advanced cancers. The table came from immunoSEQ multiplex PCR; TCRdb's copy has only in-frame clones and leaves some out. The sample has around 63,000 clones; more than 80% are singletons. The starting material was CD4+ or CD8+ T cells sorted from blood, obtained in a trial of the OX40 agonist ivuxolimab. These receptors all come from an adult with an advanced solid tumor such as melanoma, head and neck, liver or kidney cancer.

This clone was observed a single time. The chain has TRBV5-1 and TRBJ2-7; D is perhaps TRBD1 or TRBD2 (5 bases each). CDR1 and CDR2 (germline): SGHRS, YFSETQ. Trimming pared 1 base from V and 5 bases from J, leaving 10 bases between. CDR3 size: 13 residues. CDR3 bases: TGCGCCAGCAGCTTGATTCGGGGCCACGAGCAGTACTTC. It codes for CASSLIRGHEQYF. Filled out from reference TRBV5-1 and TRBJ2-7, the complete variable domain reads KAGVTQTPRYLIKTRGQQVTLSCSPISGHRSVSWYQQTPGQGLQFLFEYFSETQRNKGNFPGRFSGRQFSNSRSEMNVSTLELGDSALYLCASSLIRGHEQYFGPGTRLTVT.

This clone was picked up one time. The J gene is TRBJ1-1, the V gene TRBV29-1; a possible D gene is TRBD1 (5 bases). CDR1 is SQVTM and CDR2 is ANQGSEA in the germline V gene. V was pared by 2 bases and J by 4 bases, with 11 bases between. CDR3 length equals 13 residues. CDR3 sequence reads: CSVEPGEGTEAFF. The CDR3 DNA sequence: TGCAGCGTTGAACCGGGGGAGGGCACTGAAGCTTTCTTT.

This clone was counted a single time. The chain employs TRBV19 and TRBJ1-5; D is unclear. From germline, CDR1 is LNHDA and CDR2 SQIVND (reference sequence). The V gene lost 3 bases and the J gene lost 3 bases, with 12 bases spanning the gap. The CDR3 extends over 15 amino acids. Here the CDR3 reads CASSIEGGFNQPQHF. The CDR3 bases are TGTGCCAGTAGTATCGAGGGCGGCTTCAATCAGCCCCAGCATTTT.

The chain uses TRBV4-2 and TRBJ2-5; no clear D. The V and J ends lost 2 bases and 1 base respectively, with 5 bases between them. Per germline, CDR1 LGHNA and CDR2 YNFKEQ. The CDR3 is 13 amino acids. The CDR3 sequence: CASSQPSQETQYF. DNA for the CDR3: TGTGCCAGCAGCCAACCGTCCCAAGAGACCCAGTACTTC.

The rearrangement joins TRBV4-1 to TRBJ1-6, with 8 bases lining up with TRBD1. Germline CDR1 MGHRA, CDR2 YSYEKL. The CDR3 is made up of 17 amino acids. V lost 2 bases and J lost 10; bases outside the gene matches: 13. In nucleotides, the CDR3 is TGCGCCAGCAGCCAATCCCTCCCGACAGGGGCGGCATCACCCCTCCACTTT. It specifies CASSQSLPTGAASPLHF.

The V and J genes are TRBV10-2 and TRBJ2-7; TRBD1 aligns across 7 bases. The germline V gene encodes CDR1 WSHSY and CDR2 SAAADI. Trimming took 6 bases from V and 4 from J; bases not matched to a gene: 6. The CDR3 sequence is 13 residues long. The CDR3 here is CASRGYRGYEQYF. In nucleotides, the CDR3 is TGCGCCAGCAGGGGATACAGGGGTTACGAGCAGTACTTC.

The gene calls are TRBV5-1 and TRBJ2-2; unclear D gene. V gave up 4 bases and J gave up 5 bases, with 15 bases separating them. Germline CDR1 reads SGHRS; CDR2 reads YFSETQ. The CDR3 spans 15 residues. The CDR3 region has the DNA TGCGCCAGCAGCGCGCGCATTTCAGAAACCGGGGAGCTGTTTTTT. Amino acid sequence: CASSARISETGELFF.